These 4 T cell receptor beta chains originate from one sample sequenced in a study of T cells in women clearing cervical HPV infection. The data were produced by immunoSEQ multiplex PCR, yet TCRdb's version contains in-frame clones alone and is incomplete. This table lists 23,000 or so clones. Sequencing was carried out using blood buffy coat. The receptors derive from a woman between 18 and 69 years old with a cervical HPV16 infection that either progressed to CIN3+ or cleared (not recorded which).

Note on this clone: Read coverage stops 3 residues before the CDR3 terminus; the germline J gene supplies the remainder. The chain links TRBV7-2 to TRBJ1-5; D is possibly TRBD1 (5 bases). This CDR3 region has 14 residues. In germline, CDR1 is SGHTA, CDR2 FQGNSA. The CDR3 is CASSLTGGTDPQHF. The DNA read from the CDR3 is TGTGCCAGCAGCTTGACCGGGGGTACAGATCCC. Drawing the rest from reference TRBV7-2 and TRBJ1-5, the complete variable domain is GAGVSQSPSNKVTEKGKDVELRCDPISGHTALYWYRQSLGQGLEFLIYFQGNSAPDKSGLPSDRFSAERTGGSVSTLTIQRTQQEDSAVYLCASSLTGGTDPQHFGDGTRLSIL.

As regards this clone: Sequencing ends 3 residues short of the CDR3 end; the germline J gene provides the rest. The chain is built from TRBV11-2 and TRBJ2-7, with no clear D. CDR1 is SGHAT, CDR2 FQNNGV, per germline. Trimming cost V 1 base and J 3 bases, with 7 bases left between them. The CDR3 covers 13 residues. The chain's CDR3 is CASSLVRSYEQYF. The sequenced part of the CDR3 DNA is TGTGCCAGCAGCTTAGTTCGCAGCTACGAG.

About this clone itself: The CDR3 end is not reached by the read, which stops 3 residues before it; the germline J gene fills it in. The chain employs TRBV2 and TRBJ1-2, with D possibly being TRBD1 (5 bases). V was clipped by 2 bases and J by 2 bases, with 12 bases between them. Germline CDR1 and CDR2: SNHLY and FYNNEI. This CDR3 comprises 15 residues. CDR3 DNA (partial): TGTGCCAGCAGTGAAATGAGGGGAGGCAACTATGGC. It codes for CASSEMRGGNYG. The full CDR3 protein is CASSEMRGGNYGYTF.

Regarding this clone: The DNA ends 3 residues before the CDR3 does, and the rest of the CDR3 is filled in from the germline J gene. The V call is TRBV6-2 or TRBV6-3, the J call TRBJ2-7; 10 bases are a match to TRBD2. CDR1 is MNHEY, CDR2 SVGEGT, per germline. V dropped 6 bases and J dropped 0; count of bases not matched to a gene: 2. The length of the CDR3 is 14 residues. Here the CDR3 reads CASRTSGYSYEQYF. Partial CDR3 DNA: TGTGCCAGCAGGACTAGCGGGTACTCCTACGAG.